The T cell receptor beta chain described here comes from a study of T cells expressing NK-cell markers. The CDR3 is made up of 17 amino acids. Per germline, CDR1 SGHKS and CDR2 YYEKEE (reference sequence). Generation of TCR beta cDNA was performed by 5'RACE template switching incorporating UMIs. Reprocessing the 5' RACE reads, TCRdb reports a single entry for every CDR3 protein and omits DNA. This table lists about 150,000 distinct CDR3 sequences. This clonotype was obtained from a man aged 18-70 years in good health. What was sequenced was blood T cells: a sorted CD56 or NKG2C T cell subset, CD4+ or CD8+ T cells, or bulk PBMC T cells (not recorded which). The V gene is TRBV5-5, the J gene TRBJ1-3; as DNA is missing, the TRBD1 call by TCRdb cannot be tested. CDR3 sequence: CASSSSPDSSSGNTIYF.